This is a list of T cell receptor beta chains from one sample in a study of control samples from healthy donors and cancer patients. Assay: immunoSEQ multiplex PCR; the TCRdb copy retains only in-frame clones and omits some. In the table there are over 85,000 clones, approximately 90% of which are singletons. The sample was blood. These receptors were obtained from a woman aged 18-30 years in good health. Each CDR3 is given with its conserved first and last residue. The D gene is left open where the match is weak. Clone size is given for some rows only: seen once, a few or many times, or a class if the clone is expanded.

V gene	clone size	J gene	D gene	CDR3 protein	CDR3 DNA
TRBV10-3	.	TRBJ1-3	.	CAISDAGLGNTIYF	TGTGCCATCAGTGACGCAGGGCTAGGAAACACCATATATTTT
TRBV5-1	few	TRBJ1-2	.	CASSLGPPVYGYTF	TGCGCCAGCAGCTTGGGTCCACCAGTCTATGGCTACACCTTC
TRBV10-3	.	TRBJ2-1	TRBD2	CAISGLAGGPGNEQFF	TGTGCCATCAGTGGTTTAGCGGGAGGGCCGGGTAATGAGCAGTTCTTC
TRBV2	.	TRBJ2-2	TRBD1	CASRVDRVSTGELFF	TGTGCCAGCAGGGTGGACAGGGTTAGCACCGGGGAGCTGTTTTTT
TRBV20-1	.	TRBJ1-2	.	CSAISYGYTF	TGCAGTGCTATCTCCTATGGCTACACCTTC
TRBV27	.	TRBJ1-4	TRBD1	CASSSGQGAINEKLFF	TGTGCCAGCAGCTCGGGACAGGGGGCGATTAATGAAAAACTGTTTTTT
TRBV5-1	.	TRBJ1-2	.	CASSLAPLGYGYTF	TGCGCCAGCAGCCTCGCTCCGTTGGGTTATGGCTACACCTTC
TRBV13	.	TRBJ1-2	.	CASSLRRNYGYTF	TGTGCCAGCAGCTTACGCAGAAACTATGGCTACACCTTC
TRBV27	.	TRBJ2-1	.	CASSLGVTAKNEQFF	TGTGCCAGCAGTTTAGGGGTAACTGCCAAAAATGAGCAGTTCTTC
TRBV27	.	TRBJ1-2	TRBD1	CASSSGGAPNYGYTF	TGTGCCAGCAGTTCAGGGGGCGCCCCTAACTATGGCTACACCTTC
TRBV28	.	TRBJ1-6	.	CASSFKSPLHF	TGTGCCAGCAGTTTTAAATCACCCCTCCACTTT
TRBV2	.	TRBJ2-3	.	CASSRGFGTDTQYF	TGTGCCAGCAGTCGTGGGTTTGGCACAGATACGCAGTATTTT
TRBV5-5	.	TRBJ2-1	TRBD2	CASSLEVLAGGEQFF	TGTGCCAGCAGCTTGGAGGTCCTAGCGGGAGGGGAGCAGTTCTTC
TRBV5-6	.	TRBJ2-1	.	CASSPRLRNEQFF	TGTGCCAGCAGCCCGAGACTCCGCAATGAGCAGTTCTTC
TRBV7-9	.	TRBJ2-3	.	CASSLEGVVDTQYF	TGTGCCAGCAGCTTAGAGGGGGTGGTCGATACGCAGTATTTT
TRBV27	.	TRBJ1-6	.	CASSLFDSNNSPLHF	TGTGCCAGCAGTTTATTCGACAGTAATAATTCACCCCTCCACTTT
TRBV19	.	TRBJ2-1	TRBD2	CASSMGLAGVNEQFF	TGTGCCAGTAGTATGGGACTAGCTGGGGTGAATGAGCAGTTCTTC
TRBV4-1	.	TRBJ2-7	TRBD2	CASSQSREGGYEQYF	TGCGCCAGCAGCCAGTCGAGGGAGGGAGGGTACGAGCAGTACTTC
TRBV30	.	TRBJ1-2	.	CAWSGGGSYGYTF	TGTGCCTGGAGTGGCGGGGGGTCCTATGGCTACACCTTC
TRBV6-5	.	TRBJ2-7	TRBD2	CAGTTTSGNSDEQYF	TGTGCCGGCACCACGACTAGCGGGAATTCAGACGAGCAGTACTTC
TRBV18	.	TRBJ2-2	TRBD1	CASSQEKTGAGELFF	TGTGCCAGTTCCCAGGAAAAGACAGGGGCCGGGGAGCTGTTTTTT
TRBV7-9	.	TRBJ1-1	.	CASSLAVGGILSVTEAFF	TGTGCCAGCAGCTTAGCGGTTGGGGGGATCCTTTCTGTCACTGAAGCTTTCTTT
TRBV28	once	TRBJ1-5	.	CASSLSQPQHF	TGTGCCAGCAGTTTATCTCAGCCCCAGCATTTT
TRBV19	.	TRBJ2-7	TRBD2	CASSIGLGSEQYF	TGTGCCAGTAGTATCGGACTAGGAAGCGAGCAGTACTTC
TRBV4-1	.	TRBJ1-4	.	CASSQDPWASEKLFF	TGCGCCAGCAGCCAAGATCCCTGGGCGTCTGAAAAACTGTTTTTT
TRBV7-9	.	TRBJ1-6	.	CASSLGPPSPLHF	TGTGCCAGCAGCTTGGGGCCGCCTTCACCCCTCCACTTT
TRBV11-2	.	TRBJ2-7	TRBD2	CASSLDGRLAGNYEQYF	TGTGCCAGCAGCTTAGATGGGCGACTAGCGGGGAATTACGAGCAGTACTTC
TRBV4-3	.	TRBJ2-6	.	CASSQDWPDGANVLTF	TGCGCCAGCAGCCAAGATTGGCCAGACGGGGCCAACGTCCTGACTTTC
TRBV7-9	few	TRBJ1-5	TRBD1	CASSLGEGQISNQPQHF	TGTGCCAGCAGCTTAGGAGAGGGACAGATTAGCAATCAGCCCCAGCATTTT
TRBV13	.	TRBJ1-4	TRBD1	CASSLWTGIGEKLFF	TGTGCCAGCAGCTTGTGGACAGGGATTGGCGAAAAACTGTTTTTT
TRBV4-3	.	TRBJ2-2	.	CASSPRGPTGELFF	TGCGCCAGCAGCCCAAGGGGCCCTACCGGGGAGCTGTTTTTT
TRBV4-1	.	TRBJ1-2	.	CASRQVQRGQVRNYGYTF	TGCGCCAGCAGGCAGGTTCAGCGGGGGCAGGTTAGAAACTATGGCTACACCTTC
TRBV9	.	TRBJ2-5	.	CASSVDPGGQETQYF	TGTGCCAGCAGCGTAGACCCCGGTGGGCAAGAGACCCAGTACTTC
TRBV3-1/TRBV3-2	.	TRBJ2-6	TRBD1	CASSQDRAGANVLTF	TGTGCCAGCAGCCAGGACAGGGCTGGGGCCAACGTCCTGACTTTC
TRBV6-4	once	TRBJ1-6	.	CASSDSAGRGNSPLHF	TGTGCCAGCAGTGACTCGGCGGGGCGCGGTAATTCACCCCTCCACTTT
TRBV28	.	TRBJ1-5	.	CASTENWDNQPQHF	TGTGCCAGCACCGAGAATTGGGACAATCAGCCCCAGCATTTT
TRBV19	.	TRBJ1-2	TRBD1	CASTRGGNYGYTF	TGTGCCTCAACCAGGGGGGGGAACTATGGCTACACCTTC
TRBV28	.	TRBJ1-5	.	CASRGPNQPQHF	TGTGCCAGCAGGGGTCCGAATCAGCCCCAGCATTTT
TRBV4-1	.	TRBJ2-7	.	CASSIRDAASYEQYF	TGCGCCAGCAGCATCCGGGACGCAGCCTCCTACGAGCAGTACTTC
TRBV7-8	.	TRBJ2-3	.	CASSLGRGVEVLYTQYF	TGTGCCAGCAGCTTAGGACGAGGGGTGGAGGTCCTCTATACGCAGTATTTT
TRBV27	.	TRBJ2-5	TRBD1	CASSPRQGWKTQYF	TGTGCCAGCAGTCCTCGACAGGGGTGGAAGACCCAGTACTTC
TRBV19	once	TRBJ2-1	TRBD2	CASSTPGLGGSYNEQFF	TGTGCCAGTAGTACCCCGGGACTAGGGGGCTCCTACAATGAGCAGTTCTTC
TRBV5-1	.	TRBJ2-5	TRBD2	CASSWGTNQETQYF	TGCGCCAGCAGCTGGGGGACTAACCAAGAGACCCAGTACTTC
TRBV11-3	once	TRBJ2-7	TRBD2	CASRYLAGVLAYEQYF	TGTGCCAGCAGGTATTTAGCGGGAGTGTTAGCCTACGAGCAGTACTTC
TRBV27	.	TRBJ2-7	.	CASSWGGRTYEQYF	TGTGCCAGCAGTTGGGGCGGACGAACATACGAGCAGTACTTC
TRBV23-1	.	TRBJ1-1	TRBD1	CASSQLSRARGAFF	TGCGCCAGCAGTCAATTGTCCAGGGCCAGGGGGGCTTTCTTT
TRBV30	.	TRBJ2-3	.	CAWRRGPSTDTQYF	TGTGCCTGGAGGCGTGGCCCTAGCACAGATACGCAGTATTTT
TRBV3-1/TRBV3-2	.	TRBJ1-2	.	CASSQVAVGYTF	TGTGCCAGCAGCCAAGTCGCGGTGGGCTACACCTTC
TRBV9	once	TRBJ2-6	.	CASSPLFFGANVLTF	TGTGCCAGCAGCCCACTCTTCTTTGGGGCCAACGTCCTGACTTTC
TRBV7-8	.	TRBJ2-2	.	CASSPPGGLSPGELFF	TGTGCCAGCAGTCCGCCTGGGGGGCTTTCTCCCGGGGAGCTGTTTTTT
TRBV13	.	TRBJ2-1	.	CASSLAQTFHDEQFF	TGTGCCAGCAGCTTAGCCCAAACTTTCCACGATGAGCAGTTCTTC
TRBV3-1/TRBV3-2	.	TRBJ1-3	.	CASSQERALNTIYF	TGTGCCAGCAGCCAAGAACGGGCGTTAAACACCATATATTTT
TRBV7-9	.	TRBJ2-7	TRBD2	CASSDRTSGYLTYEQYF	TGTGCCAGCAGCGACCGGACTAGCGGCTACCTAACCTACGAGCAGTACTTC
TRBV6-5	.	TRBJ1-2	.	CASMGFAGYTF	TGTGCCAGCATGGGTTTCGCAGGCTACACCTTC
TRBV6-5	.	TRBJ2-3	.	CASIEGDTQYF	TGTGCCAGCATCGAGGGCGATACGCAGTATTTT